The source of this TCR beta chain is a study of blood T cell repertoires in COVID-19. Across the study: The United States, Italy and Spain supplied acute and convalescent COVID-19 samples. The analysed material was cDNA or gDNA that came from T cells, B-cell-depleted T cells, or PBMCs.

Assay used: immunoSEQ multiplex PCR; TCRdb lists only in-frame clones, some missing. In the table there are approximately 430,000 clones, about nine tenths of which are singletons. From germline, CDR1 is MNHNS and CDR2 SASEGT. The CDR3 extends over 15 amino acids. V gave up 2 bases and J gave up 3 bases, with 13 bases separating them. Sequencing used peripheral blood. The chain couples TRBV6-1 to TRBJ1-1, with D possibly being TRBD1 (5 bases). The sequence came from a woman aged 25 to 39 with active or convalescent COVID-19. The CDR3 region is CASSETAGLDTEAFF. DNA of the CDR3: TGTGCCAGCAGTGAAACGGCAGGGTTGGACACTGAAGCTTTCTTT.